This T cell receptor beta chain originates from a study of blood T cell repertoires in COVID-19. On the study more broadly: Some COVID-19 samples were acute and others convalescent; all came from the United States, Italy and Spain. PBMCs, B-cell-depleted T cells, or T cells provided the cDNA or gDNA that made up the material.

Germline assignment: CDR1 LNHNV and CDR2 YYDKDF (reference sequence). This CDR3 comprises 15 residues. J was trimmed by 10 bases and V by 0 bases; bases with no gene match: 3. Assay: immunoSEQ multiplex PCR; the TCRdb copy retains only in-frame clones and omits some. The table shows 350,000 to 400,000 clones, with 80% to 90% occurring only once. Those enrolled, adults aged roughly 18 to 89 years, came from fewer than 25 US areas. Membership in each cohort depended on participant-reported clinical history. The sequencing sample was made of PBMCs or T cells enriched from blood (not recorded which). The chain joins TRBV15 to TRBJ2-1; the match to TRBD2 covers 13 bases. This clonotype originated in a man between 18 and 29 years old who had recovered from COVID-19. CDR3 nucleotide sequence: TGTGCCACCAGCAGAGAGACTAGCGGGAGGACCGAGCAGTTCTTC. Amino acid sequence: CATSRETSGRTEQFF.